This TCR beta chain derives from a study of CD8 T cells in Susac syndrome. The RNA input was roughly 0.45 to 1 ug, and it was reverse transcribed with random hexamers. The TCR beta CDR3 was amplified by immunoSEQ multiplex PCR across 54 Vbeta, 13 Jbeta. Using its own MiXCR run on the immunoSEQ multiplex PCR reads, TCRdb lists one record per CDR3 protein. The repertoire has roughly 180,000 distinct CDR3 sequences, about 95% of them found once; the top ten carry 0.1%. TCR beta sequencing covered blood CD8+ and CD4+ T cells. As controls, healthy donors matched for age and sex were used. TEMRA cells were enriched by FACS, and CD4+ and CD8+ T cells were negatively isolated. V shed 8 bases, J shed 7 bases, and the junction held 6 bases outside the gene matches. This CDR3 comprises 13 residues. Germline loops: CDR1 KGHSH, CDR2 LQKENI.

The receptor was isolated from a human donor in good health. Sequencing used CD4+ T cells from PBMCs. The genes are TRBV18 and TRBJ2-1; 9 bases align to TRBD1. For the CDR3, the DNA is TGTGCCAGCACGCCGGGACAGGGTAATGAGCAGTTCTTC. Protein sequence: CASTPGQGNEQFF.